This T cell receptor (beta chain) was identified in a study of long-term antiretroviral therapy in people with HIV. In this sample, this clone turned up once. The assay used was immunoSEQ (version v3.0), run at survey level. Only in-frame clones appear in the TCRdb table, and some are missing; sequencing was by immunoSEQ multiplex PCR. Found here are around 12,000 clones, about 85% of them singletons; the top ten hold roughly 21%. The clonotype originates from a woman in her forties with HIV. Source: unsorted PBMCs, taken 2.1 years after starting antiretroviral therapy.

As DNA, the CDR3 is TGTGCCAGTACCCGCAGGCAGGGCAATGAAAAACTGTTTTTT. This codes for CASTRRQGNEKLFF. The chain couples TRBV19 to TRBJ1-4, with a weak D call TRBD1 (5 bases). Germline V CDR1 and CDR2: LNHDA, SQIVND (reference sequence). The ends were cut back, 7 bases at V and 5 bases at J, with 14 bases in the middle. The CDR3 totals 14 residues.